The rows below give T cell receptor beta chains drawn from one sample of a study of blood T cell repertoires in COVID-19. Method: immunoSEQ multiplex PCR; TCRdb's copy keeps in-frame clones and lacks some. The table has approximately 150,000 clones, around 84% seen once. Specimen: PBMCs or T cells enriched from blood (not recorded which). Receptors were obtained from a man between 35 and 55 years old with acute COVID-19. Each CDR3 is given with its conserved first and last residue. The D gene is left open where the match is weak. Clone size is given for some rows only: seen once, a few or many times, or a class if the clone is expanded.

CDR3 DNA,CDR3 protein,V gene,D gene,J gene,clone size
TGTGCCAGCAGCCCAGGAGGACGAGAGGAGACCCAGTACTTC,CASSPGGREETQYF,TRBV7-9,-,TRBJ2-5,-
TGTGCCAGCAGCGTAGGTCCTAGCGGGGAATACGAGCAGTACTTC,CASSVGPSGEYEQYF,TRBV9,TRBD2,TRBJ2-7,few
TGTGCCAGCCTAGAGACTTCTCGTGAGCAGTTCTTC,CASLETSREQFF,TRBV2,-,TRBJ2-1,-
TGTGCCAGCAGCTTAACAGGGGGTAACTATGGCTACACCTTC,CASSLTGGNYGYTF,TRBV7-8,TRBD1,TRBJ1-2,-
TGTGCCAGCAGCTTTGGGACAGGGCTGATGACTGAAGCTTTCTTT,CASSFGTGLMTEAFF,TRBV7-2,TRBD1,TRBJ1-1,once
TGTGCCAGCAGCCAATCTGTTAGGGGGGGAAGTAATTCACCCCTCCACTTT,CASSQSVRGGSNSPLHF,TRBV4-2,-,TRBJ1-6,-
TGTGCCAGCAGTTTTGGGCCCGTTAACACCGGGGAGCTGTTTTTT,CASSFGPVNTGELFF,TRBV27,-,TRBJ2-2,-
TGTGCCAGCAGTTACAACAGCGGAAACACCATATATTTT,CASSYNSGNTIYF,TRBV6-5,-,TRBJ1-3,once
TGTGCCAGCAGCTTAACGGGACTGCGGGGCAATGAGCAGTTCTTC,CASSLTGLRGNEQFF,TRBV7-3,-,TRBJ2-1,-
TGTGCCAGCAGCCAAGACAGTCCGGCTAGCGGCTACAATGAGCAGTTCTTC,CASSQDSPASGYNEQFF,TRBV3-1/TRBV3-2,TRBD2,TRBJ2-1,-
TGTGCCAGCAGCCCCCCGGGACAGGGAAACACCATATATTTT,CASSPPGQGNTIYF,TRBV7-9,TRBD1,TRBJ1-3,-
TGTGCCAGCAGCTCCGGGACTAGCGGGGGGGCCGAGACCCAGTACTTC,CASSSGTSGGAETQYF,TRBV7-2,TRBD2,TRBJ2-5,-
TGTGCCAGTAGCCTCTCAGGGGACCACGAGCAGTACTTC,CASSLSGDHEQYF,TRBV19,-,TRBJ2-7,-
TGTGCCAGCTCAGACAACAGGGAAGTCTATGGCTACACCTTC,CASSDNREVYGYTF,TRBV18,-,TRBJ1-2,-
TGTGCCAGCAGCGAATCCGGGCCCCGAGGGGAGCAGTTCTTC,CASSESGPRGEQFF,TRBV6-4,-,TRBJ2-1,once
TGTGCCAGCAGCTTGCAGGGGAGACTGGGGGAGCAGTACTTC,CASSLQGRLGEQYF,TRBV5-4,-,TRBJ2-7,-
TGCGCCAGCGGACCGCGGGGGGACACCGGGGAGCTGTTTTTT,CASGPRGDTGELFF,TRBV5-1,TRBD2,TRBJ2-2,-
TGTGCCTGGAGATCTAAAGGGACAGAAACTAACTATGGCTACACCTTC,CAWRSKGTETNYGYTF,TRBV30,TRBD1,TRBJ1-2,few
TGTGCCAGTAGTCCCATGGGGAGCTCTGGAAACACCATATATTTT,CASSPMGSSGNTIYF,TRBV19,-,TRBJ1-3,few
TGTGCCAGCATGGGAACAGGGAGGGACACCGGGGAGCTGTTTTTT,CASMGTGRDTGELFF,TRBV2,-,TRBJ2-2,-
TGTGCCAGCAGCATCAGGCTGGACAGTACCTACGAGCAGTACTTC,CASSIRLDSTYEQYF,TRBV21-1,-,TRBJ2-7,once
TGTGCCAGCAGCGTAGCTGAGCGGGAGACGCAGGAGCAGTACTTC,CASSVAERETQEQYF,TRBV9,TRBD2,TRBJ2-7,-
TGTGCTAGTGGTCCGGGACTAGCCGAAAACACCGGGGAGCTGTTTTTT,CASGPGLAENTGELFF,TRBV12-5,TRBD2,TRBJ2-2,many
TGTGCCTCTAGGCTGGAGGGCCCCTACGAGCAGTACTTC,CASRLEGPYEQYF,TRBV10-3,-,TRBJ2-7,-
TGTGCCAGCAGAAACCCGGGACAGACGAACACTGAAGCTTTCTTT,CASRNPGQTNTEAFF,TRBV28,TRBD1,TRBJ1-1,-
TGTGCCAGCAGCCATACGGGGGCGAACACCGGGGAGCTGTTTTTT,CASSHTGANTGELFF,TRBV4-2,-,TRBJ2-2,-
TGTGCCAGCAGCGTAGGCCAGGAATCACCCCTCCACTTT,CASSVGQESPLHF,TRBV9,-,TRBJ1-6,-
TGTGCCAGCAGCCAAGGGACATCCCCTACGCAGTATTTT,CASSQGTSPTQYF,TRBV3-1/TRBV3-2,-,TRBJ2-3,-
TGTGCCAGCAGTTACTCGGCCTTAGGGGTCTACGAGCAGTACTTC,CASSYSALGVYEQYF,TRBV6-5,-,TRBJ2-7,-
TGTGCCAGCAGTTCAGGACAGGGGGAAGGCTACACCTTC,CASSSGQGEGYTF,TRBV12-3/TRBV12-4,TRBD1,TRBJ1-2,-
TGTGCCAGCAGCCAAGGGGGGTTAGGGGGTCGATACGAGCAGTACTTC,CASSQGGLGGRYEQYF,TRBV3-1/TRBV3-2,-,TRBJ2-7,-
TGTGCCAGCAGCTTAGCACCCCTCCAGGGGGGTTCACCCCTCCACTTT,CASSLAPLQGGSPLHF,TRBV7-8,TRBD1,TRBJ1-6,-
TGCGCCAGCAGCCTAGGGACAGGGGATGGCTACACCTTC,CASSLGTGDGYTF,TRBV4-1,TRBD1,TRBJ1-2,-
TGTGCCATCAGGCCGGGACAGGACTACGAGCAGTACTTC,CAIRPGQDYEQYF,TRBV10-3,TRBD1,TRBJ2-7,-
TGTGCCAGCAGCCCGAAGAAAGACAGCTTCACCGGGGAGCTGTTTTTT,CASSPKKDSFTGELFF,TRBV5-6,-,TRBJ2-2,few
TGTGCCAGCAGTTTCCTAGGACAGGGGGCTGACGAGCAGTACTTC,CASSFLGQGADEQYF,TRBV6-5,TRBD1,TRBJ2-7,-
TGTGCCAGCAGTTCTTCCTCAGGCGTCACCTATGGCTACACCTTC,CASSSSSGVTYGYTF,TRBV2,-,TRBJ1-2,-
TGTGCCAGTACCATGGGACAGAACCAGGATGGCTACACCTTC,CASTMGQNQDGYTF,TRBV19,TRBD1,TRBJ1-2,-